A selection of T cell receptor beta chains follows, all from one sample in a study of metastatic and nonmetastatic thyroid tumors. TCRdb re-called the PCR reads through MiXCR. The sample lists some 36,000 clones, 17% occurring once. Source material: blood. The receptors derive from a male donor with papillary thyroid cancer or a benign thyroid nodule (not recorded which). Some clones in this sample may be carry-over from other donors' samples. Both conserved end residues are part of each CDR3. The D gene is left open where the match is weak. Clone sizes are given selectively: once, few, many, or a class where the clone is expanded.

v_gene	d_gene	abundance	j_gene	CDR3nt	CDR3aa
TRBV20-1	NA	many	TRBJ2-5	TGCAGTGCTAGAGATACGGATTTGGTCAGGGGGGAAAAGGAGACCCAGTACTTC	CSARDTDLVRGEKETQYF
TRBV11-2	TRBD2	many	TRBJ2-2	TGTGCCAGCAGCGCGAAGGGACTAGCGGTGAACACCGGGGAGCTGTTTTTT	CASSAKGLAVNTGELFF
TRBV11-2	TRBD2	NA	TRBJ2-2	TGTGCCAGCAGATACCGGACTAGCGGGAGAGTAACCGGGGAGCTGTTTTTT	CASRYRTSGRVTGELFF
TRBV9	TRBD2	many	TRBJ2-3	TGTGCCAGCAGCATCCGACTAGCGGGCGTCACAGATACGCAGTATTTT	CASSIRLAGVTDTQYF
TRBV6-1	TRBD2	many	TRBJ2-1	TGTGCCAGCAGTCAGCGGGGGTCCTACAATGAGCAGTTCTTC	CASSQRGSYNEQFF
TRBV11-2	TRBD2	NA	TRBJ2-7	TGTGCCAGCAGCTTAGTTGGATTAGCGGGGGGGACCGGGTACGAGCAGTACTTC	CASSLVGLAGGTGYEQYF
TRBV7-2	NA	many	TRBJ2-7	TGTGCCAGCAGCTTAGGGGCGGGCGGGCAGTACTTC	CASSLGAGGQYF
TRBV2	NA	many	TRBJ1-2	TGTGCCAGCAGTGATCCCTGGCCAGAGACTATCTATGGCTACACCTTC	CASSDPWPETIYGYTF
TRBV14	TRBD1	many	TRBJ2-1	TGTGCCAGCAGCCCTTTGGACAGGGAATCCTACAATGAGCAGTTCTTC	CASSPLDRESYNEQFF
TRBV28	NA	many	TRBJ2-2	TGTGCCAGCAGTTTTCGTATAGGGCTTGGCGGGGAGCTGTTTTTT	CASSFRIGLGGELFF
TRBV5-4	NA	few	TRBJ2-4	TGTGCCAGCAGCTTAAGACAGGAACTTCTAGCCAAAAACATTCAGTGCTTC	CASSLRQELLAKNIQCF
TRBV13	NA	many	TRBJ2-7	TGTGCCAGCAGGGGTGGGATATCCTACGAGCAGTACTTC	CASRGGISYEQYF
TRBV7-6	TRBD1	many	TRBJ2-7	TGTGCCAGCAGCTTAGCAGGACAGGCCTACGAGCAGTACTTC	CASSLAGQAYEQYF
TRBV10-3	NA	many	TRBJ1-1	TGTGCCATCGCTCCCGGACAACCGAACACTGAAGCTTTCTTT	CAIAPGQPNTEAFF
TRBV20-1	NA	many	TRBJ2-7	TGCAGTGCTACTAGCGAGTACGAGCAGTACTTC	CSATSEYEQYF
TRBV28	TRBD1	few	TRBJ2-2	TGTGCCAGCACCCAGGGGGCGCGGCACACCGGGGAGCTGTTTTTT	CASTQGARHTGELFF
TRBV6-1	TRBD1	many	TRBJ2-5	TGTGCCAGCAGGGACAGGGGGGGCCAAGAGACCCAGTACTTC	CASRDRGGQETQYF
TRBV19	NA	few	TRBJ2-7	TGTGCCAGTAGTAAGGGGCTCGATGATCAGTACTTC	CASSKGLDDQYF
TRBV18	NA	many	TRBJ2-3	TGTGCCAGCTCACCACCTTTGGGGGAGAGCACAGATACGCAGTATTTT	CASSPPLGESTDTQYF